This entry lists 24 T cell receptor beta chains sequenced from one sample in a study of response to subunit inactivated influenza vaccine. TCRdb re-called the RT-PCR reads through MiXCR, storing one row per CDR3 protein. Of fewer than 600,000 distinct CDR3 sequences listed, 7.2% are singletons. The sequencing used PBMCs from blood, collected less than 30 months after vaccination. The receptors here all came from a man between 50 and 70 years old who received an inactivated influenza vaccine.

This chain connects TRBV6-2 or TRBV6-3 to TRBJ1-2; tentative D call: TRBD1 (6 bases). From germline, CDR1 is MNHEY and CDR2 SVGEGT. This CDR3 is 17 amino acids long. V lost 5 bases to trimming and J lost 2 bases, with 21 bases between them. The CDR3 region is CASSATLRQVANYGYTF. CDR3 nucleotides: TGTGCCAGCAGTGCGACCCTACGACAGGTCGCGAACTATGGCTACACCTTC.

The V and J genes are TRBV12-3 or TRBV12-4 and TRBJ1-1, with a tentative D call TRBD1 (6 bases). This CDR3 comprises 14 residues. The V end lost 8 bases, the J end lost 5 bases, and 18 bases lay between the germline ends. CDR3 residues: CASGPQGLHTEAFF. The CDR3 region has the DNA TGTGCCAGCGGACCCCAGGGGTTGCATACTGAAGCTTTCTTT.

This clonotype was recorded a few times. The rearrangement joins TRBV29-1 to TRBJ2-5; D uncertain. The CDR3 loop spans 13 amino acids. Looked up from germline, CDR1 is SQVTM and CDR2 is ANQGSEA. The V end was cut by 0 bases, the J end by 7 bases, with 12 bases between. CDR3 loop: CSVEETGRRTQYF. CDR3 DNA: TGCAGCGTTGAAGAGACTGGACGCCGGACCCAGTACTTC. The whole variable domain, remainder taken from reference TRBV29-1 and TRBJ2-5, is SAVISQKPSRDICQRGTSLTIQCQVDSQVTMMFWYRQQPGQSLTLIATANQGSEATYESGFVIDKFPISRPNLTFSTLTVSNMSPEDSSIYLCSVEETGRRTQYFGPGTRLLVL.

J is TRBJ1-1 and V is TRBV6-1, with D perhaps TRBD1 (5 bases). CDR3 size: 14 residues. Germline values: CDR1 MNHNS, CDR2 SASEGT. Trimming removed 7 bases from V and 10 bases from J, with 22 bases in between. The CDR3 bases are TGTGCCAGCACAGATCTCCAGGGCTCACTGGTAGCTTTCTTT. This encodes CASTDLQGSLVAFF.

This chain connects TRBV2 to TRBJ2-1; 7 bases fit TRBD2. With 1 base clipped from V and 2 bases from J, the junction kept 2 bases outside the gene matches. CDR1 SNHLY and CDR2 FYNNEI come from the germline V gene. The CDR3 is made up of 15 amino acids. CDR3: CASSEDAGAYNEQFF. The DNA of the CDR3 is TGTGCCAGCAGTGAAGACGCGGGAGCCTACAATGAGCAGTTCTTC.

This clonotype was recorded many times. The chain has TRBV21-1 and TRBJ2-3. TRBV21-1 has pseudogene status. The CDR3 length is 16 residues. DNA of the CDR3: TGTGCCAGCAGGCTACTTATAGAAGGAAGCACAGATACGCAGTATTTT. Translating gives CASRLLIEGSTDTQYF.

A few counts support this clonotype. This chain joins TRBV2 and TRBJ2-5, with a tentative D call TRBD2 (5 bases). Germline assignment: CDR1 SNHLY and CDR2 FYNNEI. The CDR3 has 13 amino acids. V was pared by 5 bases and J by 2 bases, with 9 bases between. CDR3 DNA: TGTGCCAGCAGTCTTTGGGAGCAAGAGACCCAGTACTTC. It specifies CASSLWEQETQYF.

This clonotype came up a few times. V usage is TRBV15 and J usage is TRBJ2-3, with 12 bases fitting TRBD1. Per germline, CDR1 LNHNV and CDR2 YYDKDF (reference sequence). V lost 0 bases, J lost 7 bases, and 5 bases stayed unmatched. This CDR3 spans 16 amino acids. The CDR3 region has the DNA TGTGCCACCAGCAGAGATGGGACAGGGGGCTATAATACGCAGTATTTT. As protein: CATSRDGTGGYNTQYF.

In its sample, this clonotype was seen many times. CDR3 DNA sequence: TGTGCCAGCAGCCTAGGAGGGGGCGATAACTATGGCTACACCTTC. Its protein product is CASSLGGGDNYGYTF. The J gene is TRBJ1-2, the V gene TRBV4-2, with 7 nucleotides matching TRBD1. V lost 4 bases, J lost 1 base, and 6 bases stayed unmatched. CDR3 length: 15 amino acids. Germline loops: CDR1 LGHNA, CDR2 YNFKEQ.

There are many counts of this clonotype. The chain recombines TRBV7-2 with TRBJ2-7, with a tentative D call TRBD2 (6 bases). The CDR3 runs 15 residues. The germline V gene has CDR1 SGHTA and CDR2 FQGNSA. The V and J ends lost 5 bases and 4 bases respectively, with 18 bases between them. The CDR3 loop is CASSDPRRGAYEQYF. In nucleotides, the CDR3 is TGTGCCAGCAGCGACCCCCGGCGCGGGGCTTACGAGCAGTACTTC. Filled out from reference TRBV7-2 and TRBJ2-7, the complete variable domain reads GAGVSQSPSNKVTEKGKDVELRCDPISGHTALYWYRQSLGQGLEFLIYFQGNSAPDKSGLPSDRFSAERTGGSVSTLTIQRTQQEDSAVYLCASSDPRRGAYEQYFGPGTRLTVT.

This clonotype was counted at least ten times. The chain combines TRBV2 with TRBJ2-5; 7 bases align to TRBD2. The ends lost 2 bases at V and 0 bases at J; junction bases unmatched: 6. This CDR3 has 16 amino acids. Germline CDR1 and CDR2: SNHLY and FYNNEI. Here the CDR3 DNA reads TGTGCCAGCAGTGAATCAGCTGGGGGGGACCAAGAGACCCAGTACTTC. Protein sequence: CASSESAGGDQETQYF. The full variable domain, in which reference TRBV2 and TRBJ2-5 provide the parts outside the CDR3, is EPEVTQTPSHQVTQMGQEVILRCVPISNHLYFYWYRQILGQKVEFLVSFYNNEISEKSEIFDDQFSVERPDGSNFTLKIRSTKLEDSAMYFCASSESAGGDQETQYFGPGTRLLVL.

This clonotype was observed a handful of times. This CDR3 is CSAGTYSPLHF. CDR3 sequence (DNA): TGCAGTGCTGGGACCTATTCACCCCTCCACTTT. V and J are TRBV20-1 and TRBJ1-6; possible D gene TRBD1, 5 bases. This CDR3 region has 11 residues. Trimming left V 5 bases short and J 8 bases short, with 7 bases between. Looked up from germline, CDR1 is DFQATT and CDR2 is SNEGSKA (reference sequence).

The gene calls are TRBV20-1 and TRBJ2-3; D may be TRBD1 (6 bases). V was trimmed by 0 bases and J by 8 bases, leaving 15 bases between them. Germline lookup yields CDR1 DFQATT and CDR2 SNEGSKA (reference sequence). The CDR3 covers 14 residues. The CDR3 sequence is CSARDPYRGGTQYF. The DNA for the CDR3 is TGCAGTGCTAGAGATCCCTACCGAGGGGGTACGCAGTATTTT.

There are many counts of this clonotype. Compared with germline, one end of the junction differs, possibly owing to a read error. CDR3 nucleotide sequence: TGTGCCAGCAGCCATCTAGGCCGGGACGGATCCTTC. It specifies CASSHLGRDGSF. V is TRBV11-2 and J is TRBJ2-7, with D possibly being TRBD1 or TRBD2 (5 bases each). Per the germline V gene, CDR1 is SGHAT and CDR2 is FQNNGV. CDR3 length equals 12 residues.

This clonotype was seen a handful of times. This chain joins TRBV29-1 and TRBJ1-5; no clear D. Germline CDR1 and CDR2: SQVTM and ANQGSEA. CDR3 length: 12 amino acids. V was pared by 4 bases and J by 11 bases, with 15 bases between. DNA for the CDR3: TGCAGCGTTGGAAAGGATCCTAGTACCCAGCATTTT. Amino acid sequence: CSVGKDPSTQHF.

This clonotype occurred a few times. J is TRBJ2-1 and V is TRBV20-1; D call uncertain. V dropped 4 bases and J dropped 2 bases, with 9 bases sitting between them. Per germline, CDR1 DFQATT and CDR2 SNEGSKA (reference sequence). The CDR3 spans 13 residues. DNA of the CDR3: TGCAGTGCTATGGGCCGTCCCTACAATGAGCAGTTCTTC. It specifies CSAMGRPYNEQFF.

This clonotype was observed a handful of times. V gene TRBV27 combines with J gene TRBJ2-1; D is possibly TRBD1 (7 bases). Per germline, CDR1 MNHEY and CDR2 SMNVEV (reference sequence). Trimming cost V 6 bases and J 11 bases, with 29 bases left between them. The length of the CDR3 is 17 residues. The CDR3, as DNA: TGTGCCAGCAGCCCTTACGGTGGCGGGACGAGGGGGCCTAAGCAGTTCTTC. Protein: CASSPYGGGTRGPKQFF.

This chain joins TRBV27 and TRBJ1-5; tentative D call: TRBD1 (6 bases). Germline V gives CDR1 MNHEY, CDR2 SMNVEV (reference sequence). V was trimmed by 1 base and J by 3 bases, leaving 7 bases between them. There are 14 residues in the CDR3. In DNA form, the CDR3 reads TGTGCCAGCAGTTTATACAGGGTCAATCAGCCCCAGCATTTT. This translates into CASSLYRVNQPQHF.

V usage is TRBV11-2 and J usage is TRBJ2-2, with 8 bases fitting TRBD1. There are 15 residues in the CDR3. J lost 6 bases, V lost 3 bases, and 6 bases had no gene match. Germline V gene sequence: CDR1 SGHAT, CDR2 FQNNGV. CDR3 sequence reads: CASSLLTGAAGELFF. In nucleotides, the CDR3 is TGTGCCAGCAGCTTGTTGACAGGGGCAGCCGGGGAGCTGTTTTTT.

This clonotype has at least ten counts. The V gene is TRBV10-3, the J gene TRBJ2-1; TRBD2 aligns across 8 bases. Germline assignment: CDR1 ENHRY and CDR2 SYGVKD. Trimming removed 3 bases from V and 5 bases from J; junction bases left unmatched: 9. The length of the CDR3 is 16 residues. The CDR3 region has the DNA TGTGCCATCAGTGACCTTGGGACTAGGAGTCACAATGAGCAGTTCTTC. Translating it yields CAISDLGTRSHNEQFF.

The chain combines TRBV7-2 with TRBJ2-3; 8 nucleotides match TRBD2. Germline CDR1 is SGHTA and CDR2 is FQGNSA. The CDR3 is 16 amino acids. The ends lost 1 base at V and 1 base at J; junction bases unmatched: 4. The CDR3 spells CASSLGPTSGTDTQYF. CDR3 nucleotide sequence: TGTGCCAGCAGCTTAGGGCCGACTAGCGGCACAGATACGCAGTATTTT.

This clonotype appeared a few times. The CDR3 DNA reads TGTGCCAGCAGTGTCCTCGTATCCCTACACAATGAGCAGTTCTTC. This sequence encodes CASSVLVSLHNEQFF. The rearrangement joins TRBV25-1 to TRBJ2-1, with D uncertain. The germline gives CDR1 MGHDK, CDR2 SYGVNS. With 4 bases removed from V and 5 bases from J, the gap between germline ends came to 15 bases. The CDR3 contains 15 residues.

This chain connects TRBV5-5 to TRBJ1-4; the D gene is possibly TRBD1 (6 bases). The CDR3 loop spans 15 amino acids. In germline, CDR1 is SGHKS, CDR2 YYEKEE (reference sequence). Trimming left V 4 bases short and J 5 bases short, with 15 bases between. The CDR3 DNA reads as TGTGCCAGCAGCCAGGTGACAGGAGGAAATGAAAAACTGTTTTTT. Translation gives CASSQVTGGNEKLFF.

This clonotype was found many times. This chain connects TRBV10-3 to TRBJ2-3, with D unclear. CDR1 and CDR2 from the germline V gene are ENHRY and SYGVKD. With 0 bases removed from V and 5 bases from J, the gap between germline ends came to 6 bases. The CDR3 covers 13 residues. The CDR3 protein is CAISESAVDTQYF. CDR3 in DNA: TGTGCCATCAGTGAGTCCGCCGTAGATACGCAGTATTTT.